One TCR beta chain is described in this entry. An immunoSEQ assay, version v3.0, was performed at survey level. In sequencing, roughly 35,000-55,000 T-cell genomes per sample were targeted. Generated by immunoSEQ multiplex PCR, the TCRdb table keeps only in-frame clones and is missing some. This table holds tens of thousands of clones, about four fifths found once. This sample stems from a study of long-term antiretroviral therapy in people with HIV. Overall study: Earliest sampling preceded the 2015 immediate-ART recommendation by about a decade.

Germline lookup yields CDR1 SGHNT and CDR2 YYREEE (reference sequence). V lost 0 bases and J lost 4, with 8 bases in between. CDR3 length: 14 residues. Per donor, at least one pre-ART and at least two post-ART PBMC samples were obtained. The sample consisted of unsorted PBMCs, taken 1.1 years before starting antiretroviral therapy. V usage is TRBV5-4 and J usage is TRBJ2-1, with D unclear. The receptor was isolated from a woman aged 25-40 years with HIV. CDR3 sequence reads: CASSLVADYNEQFF. The CDR3 nucleotides read TGTGCCAGCAGCTTGGTGGCAGATTACAATGAGCAGTTCTTC.